The sequence of this T cell receptor beta chain was determined in a study of T cells in localized non-small cell lung cancer. There are 12 residues in the CDR3. Trimming took off 4 bases at V and 8 bases at J, with 9 bases between the two ends. The germline V gene encodes CDR1 SGHVS and CDR2 FQNEAQ. The method was immunoSEQ multiplex PCR; TCRdb's version includes in-frame clones alone and lacks a portion of them. The sample consists of about 40,000 clones, 86% of them appearing once. This material consisted of peripheral blood, taken before any cancer treatment. This sequence joins TRBV7-8 and TRBJ2-1; D is ambiguous. The clonotype was recovered from a man aged 35-69 years with stage I lung adenocarcinoma. The DNA for the CDR3 is TGTGCCAGCAGCTCCCTCCGCGATGAGCAGTTCTTC. Protein product: CASSSLRDEQFF.